This T cell receptor (beta chain) was identified during a study of response to subunit inactivated influenza vaccine. Whole-study results and caveats: Few new T cells, the authors suggested, are recruited by each seasonal influenza vaccination.

In TCRdb, the RT-PCR reads were re-called with MiXCR into one record per CDR3 protein. This table has about 240,000 distinct CDR3 sequences, 12% appearing once. This clonotype came up many times. Its antigen is unidentified. The receptor comes from a man between 45 and 60 years old who received an inactivated influenza vaccine. Material: non-naive T cells sorted from PBMCs, obtained roughly 2 weeks before vaccination.

CDR3 nucleotide sequence: TGCAGTGCTCCCGGGACCTCAGATACGCAGTATTTT. Its translation is CSAPGTSDTQYF. The J gene is TRBJ2-3, the V gene TRBV20-1, with D possibly being TRBD1 or TRBD2 (5 bases each). V lost 5 bases, J lost 4 bases, and 10 bases lay in between. Germline assignment: CDR1 DFQATT and CDR2 SNEGSKA (reference sequence). This CDR3 has 12 amino acids.